This T cell receptor beta chain comes out of a study of identical twins' blood T cells. General study findings and limits: Each donor's most abundant TCRbeta clonotypes shared more CDR3 sequences with her twin than unrelated donors. Shared CDR3 clonotype counts between two donors mainly tracked the product of their cloneset sizes, twins included.

This clonotype has a count of ten or more. Antigen: not known. Each TCR cDNA library carried sample-specific barcodes on both ends. Authors' methods: Each donor had about 100,000 to nearly 550,000 clonotypes. Using its own MiXCR run on the 5' RACE reads, TCRdb lists one record per CDR3 protein. V and J calls and clone size were set by TCRdb, not the authors. This table has 400,000 or so distinct CDR3 sequences, 28% appearing once. Trimming took 3 bases from V and 1 from J, leaving 9 bases between them. CDR3 length equals 15 residues. Germline V lookup: CDR1 LNHDA, CDR2 SQIVND (reference sequence). This clonotype was obtained from a woman aged 18 to 55 in good health. The chain couples TRBV19 to TRBJ2-2; perhaps TRBD1 as D (5 bases). The sequenced material came from PBMCs. The CDR3 reads CASSISRVNTGELFF. As DNA, the CDR3 is TGTGCCAGTAGTATTAGCAGGGTGAACACCGGGGAGCTGTTTTTT. The full variable domain, completed using reference TRBV19 and TRBJ2-2, is DGGITQSPKYLFRKEGQNVTLSCEQNLNHDAMYWYRQDPGQGLRLIYYSQIVNDFQKGDIAEGYSVSREKKESFPLTVTSAQKNPTAFYLCASSISRVNTGELFFGEGSRLTVL.